Sequencing of this T cell receptor beta chain was carried out in a study of shared clonotypes between healthy human individuals. This clone was seen once. Its antigen is undetermined. Germline CDR1 SGHRS, CDR2 YFSETQ. This CDR3 is built from 15 residues. Germline trimming cut 1 base from V and 6 bases from J; bases unmatched to any gene: 7. TCRdb's table, derived via immunoSEQ multiplex PCR, lists solely in-frame clones and lacks some. The profile shows over a million clones, over 95% of them singletons. Study-level findings and limits: Tissue TCR repertoires likely differ from these blood-only repertoires. Clonotypes which were not shared had lower generation probabilities than clonotypes that all four donors shared.

The V and J genes are TRBV5-1 and TRBJ1-5; 7 bases are shared with TRBD1. Source material: naive CD4+ T cells sorted from blood. Regarding subset: CD45RA+ positively selected. This TCR was sampled from a man between 25 and 39 years old in good health. The CDR3 DNA reads as TGCGCCAGCAGCTTGACAGGGGCGGGGAGTCAGCCCCAGCATTTT. Translation: CASSLTGAGSQPQHF.